Below are 16 T cell receptor beta chains sequenced from a single sample in a study of cytomegalovirus exposure and HLA in healthy donors. The PCR was carried out with 60 Vbeta primers and 13 Jbeta primers. The assay was immunoSEQ multiplex PCR, and TCRdb's table has in-frame clones only and misses some. This repertoire shows about 190,000 clones, around 87% found once; its top ten account for 1% to 1.5%. The sample consisted of PBMCs. The receptors shown here come from a man aged 25-45 years in good health and CMV-seronegative.

This chain connects TRBV6-5 to TRBJ1-1, with a tentative D call TRBD1 (5 bases). The CDR3 consists of 12 residues. V gave up 5 bases and J gave up 11 bases, with 15 bases separating them. Germline assignment: CDR1 MNHEY and CDR2 SVGAGI. This CDR3 reads CASSDWGLGAFF. The CDR3 DNA sequence: TGTGCCAGCAGTGACTGGGGACTGGGGGCTTTCTTT.

This clone was counted a few times. V usage is TRBV6-4 and J usage is TRBJ2-1, with TRBD2 as a possible D gene (5 bases). The germline V gene encodes CDR1 MRHNA and CDR2 SNTAGT. Trimming stripped 2 bases from V and 8 bases from J, with 13 bases between. CDR3 size: 14 residues. Here the CDR3 DNA reads TGTGCCAGCAGTGACAGCGAGGGTGTGCATGAGCAGTTCTTC. Its translation: CASSDSEGVHEQFF.

The J gene is TRBJ1-1, the V gene TRBV6-5; D may be TRBD1 (5 bases). The CDR3 has 16 residues. The V end was cut by 0 bases, the J end by 1 base, with 12 bases between. Germline assignment: CDR1 MNHEY and CDR2 SVGAGI. The CDR3 reads CASSYSGRVANTEAFF. In nucleotides, the CDR3 is TGTGCCAGCAGTTACTCTGGCAGGGTGGCGAACACTGAAGCTTTCTTT.

Points on this clone: At the DNA level, this CDR3 is encoded by other sequences in the same sample as well. The chain joins TRBV5-4 to TRBJ2-3; 8 bases are a match to TRBD2. Germline CDR1 and CDR2: SGHNT and YYREEE (reference sequence). Trimming removed 0 bases from V and 0 bases from J; junction bases left unmatched: 3. This CDR3 region has 16 residues. The CDR3 DNA follows: TGTGCCAGCAGCTTGGACAGCGGGAGTAGCACAGATACGCAGTATTTT. This codes for CASSLDSGSSTDTQYF.

This chain connects TRBV9 to TRBJ1-5; D possibly corresponds to TRBD1 (5 bases). Trimming left V 4 bases short and J 1 base short, with 12 bases between. The germline gives CDR1 SGDLS, CDR2 YYNGEE. CDR3 length: 15 residues. Here the CDR3 DNA reads TGTGCCAGCAGCAAGACAGCTGGGAGCAATCAGCCCCAGCATTTT. Protein product: CASSKTAGSNQPQHF. Full variable domain (outside the CDR3, taken from reference TRBV9 and TRBJ1-5): DSGVTQTPKHLITATGQRVTLRCSPRSGDLSVYWYQQSLDQGLQFLIQYYNGEERAKGNILERFSAQQFPDLHSELNLSSLELGDSALYFCASSKTAGSNQPQHFGDGTRLSIL.

V and J are TRBV28 and TRBJ1-1; D not resolved. CDR3 length equals 13 residues. Looked up from germline, CDR1 is MDHEN and CDR2 is SYDVKM. The V end lost 6 bases, the J end lost 3 bases, and 11 bases lay between the germline ends. The CDR3 is CASSPTGDTEAFF. The CDR3 DNA reads as TGTGCCAGCAGCCCGACCGGGGACACTGAAGCTTTCTTT.

This chain uses TRBV2 with TRBJ2-1; TRBD2 is a possible D gene (6 bases). Germline-derived CDR1 and CDR2 are SNHLY and FYNNEI. The CDR3 covers 12 residues. Deletions cut 7 bases from V and 15 bases from J, with 19 bases between. CDR3 bases: TGTGCCAGCACCCCGACTAGTAACCGGCCGTTCTTC. Translation: CASTPTSNRPFF.

The rearrangement uses TRBV15 and TRBJ2-3; 10 bases fit TRBD2. CDR3 length: 16 residues. Germline lookup yields CDR1 LNHNV and CDR2 YYDKDF (reference sequence). The V and J ends lost 5 bases and 4 bases, in that order; junction bases with no gene match: 9. The CDR3 bases are TGTGCCACCAGCGCTAGCGGGGGCCATCCCCCAGATACGCAGTATTTT. This translates into CATSASGGHPPDTQYF.

The chain couples TRBV29-1 to TRBJ1-1, with D perhaps matching TRBD1 (5 bases). CDR1 is SQVTM and CDR2 is ANQGSEA in the germline V gene. This CDR3 contains 13 residues. V shed 0 bases and J shed 6 bases, with 11 bases lying between them. The CDR3 region has the DNA TGCAGCGTTGAAGATGGGGTAGGGGCTGAAGCTTTCTTT. This codes for CSVEDGVGAEAFF. Complete variable domain (other parts from reference TRBV29-1 and TRBJ1-1): SAVISQKPSRDICQRGTSLTIQCQVDSQVTMMFWYRQQPGQSLTLIATANQGSEATYESGFVIDKFPISRPNLTFSTLTVSNMSPEDSSIYLCSVEDGVGAEAFFGQGTRLTVV.

The CDR3 is CASLPGGGRETQYF. The CDR3 DNA reads TGTGCCAGCCTGCCTGGGGGGGGGAGAGAGACCCAGTACTTC. The rearrangement uses TRBV6-1 and TRBJ2-5; 7 bases line up with TRBD2. This CDR3 is built from 14 residues. Germline lookup yields CDR1 MNHNS and CDR2 SASEGT. V dropped 8 bases and J dropped 4; count of bases not matched to a gene: 10.

V is TRBV2 and J is TRBJ2-5; D perhaps matches TRBD1 (6 bases). CDR3 length equals 14 residues. Trimming left V 7 bases short and J 4 bases short, with 16 bases between. Germline V gene data show CDR1 as SNHLY and CDR2 as FYNNEI. In nucleotides, the CDR3 is TGTGCCAGCAATCGAAGGGTAGGGGGAGAGACCCAGTACTTC. Amino acid sequence: CASNRRVGGETQYF.

The CDR3 protein is CASSLVEGRGDTQYF. As DNA, the CDR3 is TGTGCCAGCAGCTTAGTGGAGGGTAGAGGAGATACGCAGTATTTT. This chain uses TRBV7-8 with TRBJ2-3; a weak D match, TRBD2 (6 bases). This CDR3 is 15 amino acids long. Trimming took off 1 base at V and 5 bases at J, with 13 bases between the two ends. CDR1 is SGHVS and CDR2 is FQNEAQ in the germline V gene.

V gene TRBV6-1 combines with J gene TRBJ2-1, with 8 bases aligning to TRBD2. Germline V gives CDR1 MNHNS, CDR2 SASEGT. V was pared by 7 bases and J by 12 bases, with 14 bases of the junction left unmatched. This CDR3 is 14 amino acids long. The CDR3 region is CASIEVGGGMMQFF. The DNA of the CDR3 is TGTGCCAGCATCGAGGTCGGGGGGGGAATGATGCAGTTCTTC.

J is TRBJ2-7 and V is TRBV23-1; 8 nucleotides agree with TRBD1. TRBV23-1 is flagged as an ORF with uncertain function. The J segment lost 6 bases and the V segment lost 9 bases, leaving 4 bases of the junction unmatched. There are 11 residues in the CDR3. CDR3 nucleotide sequence: TGCGCCAGACCGACAGGGGTCGAGCAGTACTTC. Its translation: CARPTGVEQYF.

The gene calls are TRBV2 and TRBJ1-1; no reliable D call. The V and J ends lost 1 base and 1 base respectively, with 7 bases between them. The CDR3 contains 14 residues. Germline assignment: CDR1 SNHLY and CDR2 FYNNEI. The CDR3 DNA is TGTGCCAGCAGTGAAGGGCAATGGAACACTGAAGCTTTCTTT. It specifies CASSEGQWNTEAFF.

The gene calls are TRBV4-2 and TRBJ2-7, with 9 bases lining up with TRBD2. This CDR3 spans 18 amino acids. Germline loops: CDR1 LGHNA, CDR2 YNFKEQ. Germline trimming cut 0 bases from V and 0 bases from J; bases unmatched to any gene: 9. CDR3 sequence: CASSQDLGSSGSSYEQYF. The CDR3 DNA sequence: TGTGCCAGCAGCCAAGACCTCGGTAGTAGCGGGAGCTCCTACGAGCAGTACTTC.